The clone carrying this T cell receptor (beta chain) was detected only once. Per the original data handling: For nucleated cells, counts were estimated from reference gene primer amplification. Assay: immunoSEQ multiplex PCR; the TCRdb copy retains only in-frame clones and omits some. D and trimming were read from the DNA, whereas the V and J calls and clone size are those reported in that table. The data contain about 92,000 clones, around 82% of them singletons. This sample is drawn from a study of blood T cell repertoires in COVID-19. Study-level background: Acute-phase and convalescent COVID-19 samples originated in the United States, Italy and Spain.

Germline V CDR1 and CDR2: KGHDR, SFDVKD. The CDR3 contains 13 residues. V was cut by 12 bases and J by 4 bases, with 17 bases left in between. V usage is TRBV24-1 and J usage is TRBJ1-2; D perhaps matches TRBD1 (5 bases). The source material was peripheral blood. The source of this sequence is a man aged 50 to 60 who had recovered from COVID-19. This chain's CDR3 is CASGERNSYGYTF. As DNA, the CDR3 is TGTGCCTCGGGGGAGAGAAACTCCTATGGCTACACCTTC.